This T cell receptor beta chain was obtained from a study of blood T cell repertoires in COVID-19. The V end was cut by 4 bases, the J end by 1 base, with 11 bases between. The CDR3 covers 14 residues. Germline lookup yields CDR1 SGHKS and CDR2 YYEKEE (reference sequence). TCRdb's table, derived via immunoSEQ multiplex PCR, lists solely in-frame clones and lacks some. The table has roughly 140,000 clones, approximately 80% seen once. Sequences were obtained from PBMCs or T cells enriched from blood (not recorded which). The TCR was taken from a woman aged 18-35 years who had been exposed to COVID-19. The V and J genes are TRBV5-5 and TRBJ2-5; no definite D call. The CDR3 DNA reads TGTGCCAGCAGCGCCCACCGGTTCCAAGAGACCCAGTACTTC. Encoded protein: CASSAHRFQETQYF.